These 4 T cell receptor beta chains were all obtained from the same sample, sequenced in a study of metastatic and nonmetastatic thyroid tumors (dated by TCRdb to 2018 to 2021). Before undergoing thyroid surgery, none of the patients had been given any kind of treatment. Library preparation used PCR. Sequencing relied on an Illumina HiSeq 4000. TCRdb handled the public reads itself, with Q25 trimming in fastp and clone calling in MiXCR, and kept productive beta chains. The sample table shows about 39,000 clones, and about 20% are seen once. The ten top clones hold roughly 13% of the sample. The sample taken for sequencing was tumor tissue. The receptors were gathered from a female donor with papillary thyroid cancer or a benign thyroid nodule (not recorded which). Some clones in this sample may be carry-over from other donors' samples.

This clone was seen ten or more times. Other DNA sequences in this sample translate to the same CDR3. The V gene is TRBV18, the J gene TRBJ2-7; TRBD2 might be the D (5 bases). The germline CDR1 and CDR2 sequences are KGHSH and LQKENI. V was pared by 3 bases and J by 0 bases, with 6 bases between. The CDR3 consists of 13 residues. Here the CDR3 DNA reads TGTGCCAGCTCACCGGGGAGCTCCTACGAGCAGTACTTC. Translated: CASSPGSSYEQYF.

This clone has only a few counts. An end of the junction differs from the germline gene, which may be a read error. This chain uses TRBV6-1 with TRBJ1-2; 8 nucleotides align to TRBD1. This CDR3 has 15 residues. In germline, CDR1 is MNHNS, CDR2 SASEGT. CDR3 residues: CASRMTGASNYGYTF. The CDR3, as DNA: TGCGCCAGCAGAATGACAGGGGCGAGTAACTATGGCTACACCTTC.

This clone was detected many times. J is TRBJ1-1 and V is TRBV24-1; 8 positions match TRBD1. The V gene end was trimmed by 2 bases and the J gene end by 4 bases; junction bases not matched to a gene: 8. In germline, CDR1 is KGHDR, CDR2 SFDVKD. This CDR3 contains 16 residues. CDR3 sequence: CATSDSRTGLSTEAFF. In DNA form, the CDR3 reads TGTGCCACCAGTGATTCACGGACAGGGTTGAGCACTGAAGCTTTCTTT.

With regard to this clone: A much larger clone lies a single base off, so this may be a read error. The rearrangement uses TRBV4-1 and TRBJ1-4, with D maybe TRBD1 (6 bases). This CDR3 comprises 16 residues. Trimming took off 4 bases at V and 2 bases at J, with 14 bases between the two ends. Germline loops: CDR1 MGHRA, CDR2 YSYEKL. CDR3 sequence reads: CASSRSRGATNEKLFF. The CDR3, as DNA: TGCGCCAGCAGCCGATCCCGGGGGGCGACTAATGAAAAACTGTTTTTT.